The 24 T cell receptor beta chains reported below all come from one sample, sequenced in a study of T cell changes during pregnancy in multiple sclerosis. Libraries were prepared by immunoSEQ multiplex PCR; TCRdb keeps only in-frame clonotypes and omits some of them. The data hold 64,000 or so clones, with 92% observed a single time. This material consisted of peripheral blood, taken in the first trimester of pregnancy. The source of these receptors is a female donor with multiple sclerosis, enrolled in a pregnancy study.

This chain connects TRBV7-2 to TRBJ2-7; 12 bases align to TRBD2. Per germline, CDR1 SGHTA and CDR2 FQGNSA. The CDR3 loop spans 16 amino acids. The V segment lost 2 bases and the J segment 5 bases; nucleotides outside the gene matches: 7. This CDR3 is CASSLLAGGPSDEQYF. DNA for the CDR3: TGTGCCAGCAGCTTACTAGCGGGAGGGCCCTCAGACGAGCAGTACTTC.

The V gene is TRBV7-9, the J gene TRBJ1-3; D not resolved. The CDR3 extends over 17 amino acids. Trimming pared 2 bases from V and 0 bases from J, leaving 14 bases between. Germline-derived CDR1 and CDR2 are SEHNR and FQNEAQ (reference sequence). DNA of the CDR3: TGTGCCAGCAGCTTACCTACTACTAGGCTCTCTGGAAACACCATATATTTT. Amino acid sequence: CASSLPTTRLSGNTIYF.

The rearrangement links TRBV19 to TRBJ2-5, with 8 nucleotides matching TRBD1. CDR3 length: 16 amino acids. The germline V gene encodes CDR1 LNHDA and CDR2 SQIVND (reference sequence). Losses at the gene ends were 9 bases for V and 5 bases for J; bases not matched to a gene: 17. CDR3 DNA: TGTGCCAGCCGGGCCGAAGACAGGGGTGCGGGGGAGACCCAGTACTTC. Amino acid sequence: CASRAEDRGAGETQYF.

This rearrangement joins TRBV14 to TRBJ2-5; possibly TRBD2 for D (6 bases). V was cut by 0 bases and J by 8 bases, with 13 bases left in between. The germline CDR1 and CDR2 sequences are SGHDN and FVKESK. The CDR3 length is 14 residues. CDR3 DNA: TGTGCCAGCAGCCAAGAGGTACTAGCTGAAACCCAGTACTTC. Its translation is CASSQEVLAETQYF.

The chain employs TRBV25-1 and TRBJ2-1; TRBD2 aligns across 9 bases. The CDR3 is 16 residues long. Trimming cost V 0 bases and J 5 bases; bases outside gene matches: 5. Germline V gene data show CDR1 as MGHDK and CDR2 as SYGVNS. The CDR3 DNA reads TGTGCCAGCAGTGAATATAGCGGGGGCGCGGACAATGAGCAGTTCTTC. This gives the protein CASSEYSGGADNEQFF.

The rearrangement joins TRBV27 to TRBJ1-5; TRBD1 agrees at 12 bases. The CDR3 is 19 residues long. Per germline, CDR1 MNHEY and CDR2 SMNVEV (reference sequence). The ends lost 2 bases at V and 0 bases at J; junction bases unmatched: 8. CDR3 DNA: TGTGCCAGCAGTTTAGAGGGACAGGGGGCTAGAAATAGCAATCAGCCCCAGCATTTT. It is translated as CASSLEGQGARNSNQPQHF.

Written as DNA, the CDR3 is TGTGCCATCAGTGAGGAGACAGGGGGCCTCACTGAAGCTTTCTTT. It encodes CAISEETGGLTEAFF. The chain carries TRBV10-3 and TRBJ1-1, with 10 bases aligning to TRBD1. The CDR3 runs 15 residues. Germline assignment: CDR1 ENHRY and CDR2 SYGVKD. The junction had 4 bases not matched to a gene; V was cut back by 2 bases and J by 4 bases.

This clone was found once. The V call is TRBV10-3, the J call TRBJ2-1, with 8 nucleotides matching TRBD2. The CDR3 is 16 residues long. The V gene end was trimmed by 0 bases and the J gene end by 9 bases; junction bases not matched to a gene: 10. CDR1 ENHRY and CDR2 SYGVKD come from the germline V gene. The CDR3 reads CAISESGPAGVPEQFF. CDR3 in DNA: TGTGCCATCAGTGAGTCGGGCCCAGCGGGAGTGCCTGAGCAGTTCTTC.

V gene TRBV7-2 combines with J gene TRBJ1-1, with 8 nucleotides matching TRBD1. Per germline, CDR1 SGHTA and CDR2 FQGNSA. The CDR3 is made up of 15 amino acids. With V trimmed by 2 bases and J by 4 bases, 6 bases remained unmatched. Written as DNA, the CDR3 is TGTGCCAGCAGCTTACTTGCAGGGGGCGTCACTGAAGCTTTCTTT. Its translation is CASSLLAGGVTEAFF.

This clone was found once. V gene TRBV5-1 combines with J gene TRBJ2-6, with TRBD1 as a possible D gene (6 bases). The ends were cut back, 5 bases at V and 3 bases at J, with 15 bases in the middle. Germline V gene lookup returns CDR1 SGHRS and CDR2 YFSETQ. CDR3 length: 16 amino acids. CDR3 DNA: TGCGCCAGCAGAAAGACAGGCCTGAGTGGGGCCAACGTCCTGACTTTC. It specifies CASRKTGLSGANVLTF.

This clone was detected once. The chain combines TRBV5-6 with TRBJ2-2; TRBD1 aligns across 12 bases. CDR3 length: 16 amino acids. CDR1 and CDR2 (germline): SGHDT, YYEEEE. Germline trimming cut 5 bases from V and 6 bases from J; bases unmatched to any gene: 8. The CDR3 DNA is TGTGCCAGCAGGGGACAGGGGGCCGACGCGTCCGGGGAGCTGTTTTTT. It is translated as CASRGQGADASGELFF.

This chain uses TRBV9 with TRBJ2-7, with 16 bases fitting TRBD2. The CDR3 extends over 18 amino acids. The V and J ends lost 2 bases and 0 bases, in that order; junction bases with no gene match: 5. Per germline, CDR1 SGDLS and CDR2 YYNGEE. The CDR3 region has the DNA TGTGCCAGCAGCGTGGGACTAGCGGGAGGGGGAAGCTCCTACGAGCAGTACTTC. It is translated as CASSVGLAGGGSSYEQYF.

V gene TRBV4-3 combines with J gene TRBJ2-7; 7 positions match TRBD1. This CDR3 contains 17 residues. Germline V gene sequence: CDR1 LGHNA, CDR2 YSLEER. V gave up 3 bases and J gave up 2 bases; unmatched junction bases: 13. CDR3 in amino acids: CASSHSLNRDRTYEQYF. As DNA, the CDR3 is TGCGCCAGCAGCCACTCCTTAAACCGGGACAGAACCTACGAGCAGTACTTC.

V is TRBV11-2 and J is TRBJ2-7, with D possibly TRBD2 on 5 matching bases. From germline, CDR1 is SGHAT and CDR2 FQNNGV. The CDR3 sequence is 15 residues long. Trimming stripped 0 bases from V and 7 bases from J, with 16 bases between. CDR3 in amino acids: CASSLEGAAFKEQYF. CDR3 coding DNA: TGTGCCAGCAGCTTAGAGGGAGCGGCCTTTAAGGAGCAGTACTTC.

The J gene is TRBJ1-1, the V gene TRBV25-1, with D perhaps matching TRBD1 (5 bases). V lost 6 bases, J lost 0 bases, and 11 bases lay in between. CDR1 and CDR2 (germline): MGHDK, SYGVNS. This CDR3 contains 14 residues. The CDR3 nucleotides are TGTGCCAGCAGGAATTCAGGGATGAACACTGAAGCTTTCTTT. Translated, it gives CASRNSGMNTEAFF. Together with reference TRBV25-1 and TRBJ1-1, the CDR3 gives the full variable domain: EADIYQTPRYLVIGTGKKITLECSQTMGHDKMYWYQQDPGMELHLIHYSYGVNSTEKGDLSSESTVSRIRTEHFPLTLESARPSHTSQYLCASRNSGMNTEAFFGQGTRLTVV.

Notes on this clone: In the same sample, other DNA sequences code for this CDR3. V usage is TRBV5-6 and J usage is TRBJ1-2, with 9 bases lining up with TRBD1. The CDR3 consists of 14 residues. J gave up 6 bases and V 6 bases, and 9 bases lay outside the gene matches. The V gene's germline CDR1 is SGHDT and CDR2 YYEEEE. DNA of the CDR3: TGTGCCAGCATCATGGACAGGGGCCTCGATGGCTACACCTTC. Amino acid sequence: CASIMDRGLDGYTF.

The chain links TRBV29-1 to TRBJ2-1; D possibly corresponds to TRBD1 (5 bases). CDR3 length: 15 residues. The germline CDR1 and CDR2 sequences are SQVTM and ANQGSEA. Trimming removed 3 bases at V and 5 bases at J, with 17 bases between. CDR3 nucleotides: TGCAGCGTTGAGTCCCTTGGCAGGGTGGACAATGAGCAGTTCTTC. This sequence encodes CSVESLGRVDNEQFF.

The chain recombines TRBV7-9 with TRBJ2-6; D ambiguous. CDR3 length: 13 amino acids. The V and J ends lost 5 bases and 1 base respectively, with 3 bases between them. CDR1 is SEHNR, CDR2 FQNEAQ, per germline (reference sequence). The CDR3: CASSQSGANVLTF. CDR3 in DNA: TGTGCCAGCAGCCAGTCTGGGGCCAACGTCCTGACTTTC.

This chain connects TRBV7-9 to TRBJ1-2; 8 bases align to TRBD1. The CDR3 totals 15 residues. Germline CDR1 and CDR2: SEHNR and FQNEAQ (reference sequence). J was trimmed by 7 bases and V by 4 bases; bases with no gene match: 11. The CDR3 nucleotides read TGTGCCAGCAGCTCCCGGACAGGGAATATCGGTGGCTACACCTTC. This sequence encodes CASSSRTGNIGGYTF.

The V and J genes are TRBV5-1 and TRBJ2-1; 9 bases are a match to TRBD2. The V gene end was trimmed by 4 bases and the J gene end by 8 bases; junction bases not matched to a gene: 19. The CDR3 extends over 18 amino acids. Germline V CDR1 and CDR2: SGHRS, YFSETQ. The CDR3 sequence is CASSLIVEGGRGWYEQFF. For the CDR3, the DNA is TGCGCCAGCAGCCTGATAGTGGAAGGCGGGAGGGGATGGTATGAGCAGTTCTTC.

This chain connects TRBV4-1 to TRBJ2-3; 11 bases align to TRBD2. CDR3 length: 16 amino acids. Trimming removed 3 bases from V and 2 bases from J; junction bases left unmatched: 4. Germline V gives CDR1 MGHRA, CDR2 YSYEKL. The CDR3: CASSQTGLADTDTQYF. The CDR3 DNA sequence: TGCGCCAGCAGCCAGACGGGACTAGCGGACACAGATACGCAGTATTTT.

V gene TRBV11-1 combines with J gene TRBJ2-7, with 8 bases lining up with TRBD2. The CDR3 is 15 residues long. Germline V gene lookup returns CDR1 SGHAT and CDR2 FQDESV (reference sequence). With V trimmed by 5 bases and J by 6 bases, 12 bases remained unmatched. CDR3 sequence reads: CASSITSGAPSEQYF. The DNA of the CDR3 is TGTGCCAGCAGCATTACTAGCGGTGCTCCCTCCGAGCAGTACTTC.

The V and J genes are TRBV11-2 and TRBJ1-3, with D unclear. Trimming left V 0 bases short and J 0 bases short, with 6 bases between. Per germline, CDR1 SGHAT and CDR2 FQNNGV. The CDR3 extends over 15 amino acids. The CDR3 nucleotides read TGTGCCAGCAGCTTAGATTCCATCTCTGGAAACACCATATATTTT. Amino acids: CASSLDSISGNTIYF.

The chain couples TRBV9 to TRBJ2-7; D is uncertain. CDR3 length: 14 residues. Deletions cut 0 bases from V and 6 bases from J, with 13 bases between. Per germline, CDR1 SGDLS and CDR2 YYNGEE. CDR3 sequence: CASSVGLLGGEQYF. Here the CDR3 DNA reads TGTGCCAGCAGCGTAGGACTCCTGGGTGGCGAGCAGTACTTC. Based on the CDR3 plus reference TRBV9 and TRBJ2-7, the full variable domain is DSGVTQTPKHLITATGQRVTLRCSPRSGDLSVYWYQQSLDQGLQFLIQYYNGEERAKGNILERFSAQQFPDLHSELNLSSLELGDSALYFCASSVGLLGGEQYFGPGTRLTVT.